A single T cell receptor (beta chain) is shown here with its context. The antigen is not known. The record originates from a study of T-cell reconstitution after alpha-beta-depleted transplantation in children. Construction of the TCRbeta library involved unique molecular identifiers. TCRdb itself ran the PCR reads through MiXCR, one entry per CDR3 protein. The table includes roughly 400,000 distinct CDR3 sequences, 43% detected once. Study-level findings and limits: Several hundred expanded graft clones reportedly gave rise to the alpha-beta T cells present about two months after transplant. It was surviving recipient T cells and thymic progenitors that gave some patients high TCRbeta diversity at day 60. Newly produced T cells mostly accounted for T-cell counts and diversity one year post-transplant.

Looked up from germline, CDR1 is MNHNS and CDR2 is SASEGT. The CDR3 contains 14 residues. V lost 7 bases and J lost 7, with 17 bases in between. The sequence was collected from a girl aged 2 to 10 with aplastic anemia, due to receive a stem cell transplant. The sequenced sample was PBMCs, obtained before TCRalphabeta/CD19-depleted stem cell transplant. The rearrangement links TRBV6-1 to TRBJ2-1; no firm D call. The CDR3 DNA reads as TGTGCCAGCACTCCCAGACATCGGCCGAATGAGCAGTTCTTC. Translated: CASTPRHRPNEQFF.